Listed below are T cell receptor beta chains from one sample, sequenced in a study of STAT5B mutations in CD4+ large granular lymphocyte leukemia. Repertoires were generated with immunoSEQ multiplex PCR, while TCRdb's copy carries only in-frame clones and drops some. Here the sample spans approximately 32,000 clones, about 87% being singletons. Sequencing input: CD4+ T cells from blood buffy coats. The source of these receptors is a human donor in good health. CDR3s include the opening cysteine and the closing phenylalanine or tryptophan.

v_gene | CDR3aa
TRBV29-1 | CSVTGIGTGNNQPQHF
TRBV4-3 | CASSQDRGASNQPQHF
TRBV9 | CASSVEVRGYEQYF
TRBV5-4 | CASSFMTGGHEQYF
TRBV18 | CASSPRTPNTGELFF
TRBV12-5 | CASGFYRGTEAFF
TRBV14 | CASSQDRVDPGLEQFF
TRBV15 | CATSRGLGQGAHEQYF
TRBV14 | CASSGGGTNTGELFF
TRBV6-5 | CASSPGLPLKETQYF
TRBV7-9 | CASSLRKSYGLWEQYF
TRBV6-1 | CASSRDRGSTDTQYF
TRBV7-2 | CASSLGATRRGLSYNEQFF
TRBV6-5 | CAAQGGEETQYF
TRBV7-8 | CASSSQGTSVDRGNEQFF
TRBV6-6 | CASRTGDGYGYTF
TRBV7-2 | CASRSLAGARGEQFF
TRBV4-3 | CASSGEPRAGYTF